This record looks at one T cell receptor (beta chain) sequence and its context. Its cognate antigen is unknown. Trimming shortened V by 4 bases and J by 9 bases, and 17 bases separated the two germline ends. Per germline, CDR1 SGHDT and CDR2 YYEEEE. The CDR3 is 13 residues long. This specimen belongs to a study of T cell clones after liver transplantation. Study overall: Subjects received no induction therapy and standard immunosuppression until randomization at 12-24 months post-transplant. Blood was drawn pre-transplant, before withdrawal, and after full or failed withdrawal.

Clones were sequenced by immunoSEQ multiplex PCR, and TCRdb holds only the in-frame ones, with some missing. This sample carries about 33,000 clones, around 94% of them seen once, and the ten largest clones take 20% to 30%. Study results and limitations: Compared with third party-reactive sequences, donor-reactive ones declined more, independent of withdrawal success.

The chain couples TRBV5-6 to TRBJ2-7, with a possible D match to TRBD2 (7 bases). Here the sequenced sample was CD8+ T cells from blood, taken 12 months after liver transplant. The receptor's source is a human patient who received a liver transplant. Part of the T cell pool may stem from the graft donor. CDR3 DNA: TGTGCCAGCAGCCGGGCGGGGGCCCTAGGGCAGTACTTC. Translated, it gives CASSRAGALGQYF.